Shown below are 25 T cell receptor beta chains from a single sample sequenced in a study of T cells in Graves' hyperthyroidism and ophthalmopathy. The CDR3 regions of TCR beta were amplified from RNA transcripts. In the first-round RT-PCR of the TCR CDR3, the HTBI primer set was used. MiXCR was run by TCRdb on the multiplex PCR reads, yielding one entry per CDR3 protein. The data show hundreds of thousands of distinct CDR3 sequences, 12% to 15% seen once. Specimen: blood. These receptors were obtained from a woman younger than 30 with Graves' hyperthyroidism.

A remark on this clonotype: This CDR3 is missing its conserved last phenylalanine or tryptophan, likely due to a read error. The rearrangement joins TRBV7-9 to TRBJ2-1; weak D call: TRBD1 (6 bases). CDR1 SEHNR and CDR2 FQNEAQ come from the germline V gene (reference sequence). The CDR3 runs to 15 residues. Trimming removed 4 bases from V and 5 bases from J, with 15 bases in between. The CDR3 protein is CASSYTGLSDNEQFI. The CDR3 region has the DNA TGTGCCAGCAGCTACACAGGGTTATCGGACAATGAGCAGTTCATC.

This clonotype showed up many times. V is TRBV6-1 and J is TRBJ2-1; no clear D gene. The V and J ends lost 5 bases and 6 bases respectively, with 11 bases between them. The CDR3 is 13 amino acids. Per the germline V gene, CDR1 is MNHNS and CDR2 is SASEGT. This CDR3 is CASSRPTLNEQFF. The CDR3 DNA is TGTGCCAGCAGTAGGCCGACTCTCAATGAGCAGTTCTTC.

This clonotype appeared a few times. The chain's CDR3 is CATRPGLAPAETQYF. The CDR3 coding sequence is TGTGCCACCAGACCCGGACTAGCACCTGCAGAGACCCAGTACTTC. The chain carries TRBV15 and TRBJ2-5, with 8 positions matching TRBD2. The ends lost 6 bases at V and 4 bases at J; junction bases unmatched: 10. CDR1 is LNHNV, CDR2 YYDKDF, per germline (reference sequence). The CDR3 length is 15 residues.

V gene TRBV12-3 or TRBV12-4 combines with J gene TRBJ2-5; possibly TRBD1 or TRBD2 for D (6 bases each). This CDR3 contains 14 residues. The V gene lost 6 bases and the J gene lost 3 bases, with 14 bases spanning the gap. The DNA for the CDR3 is TGTGCCAGCAGCCTGAGGGGGGAAAAAGAGACCCAGTACTTC. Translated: CASSLRGEKETQYF.

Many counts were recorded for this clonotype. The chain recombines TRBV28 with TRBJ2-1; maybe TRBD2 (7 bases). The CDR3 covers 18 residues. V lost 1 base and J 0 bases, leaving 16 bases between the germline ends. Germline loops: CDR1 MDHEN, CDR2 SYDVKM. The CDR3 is CASSLFGLGGSSYNEQFF. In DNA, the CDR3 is TGTGCCAGCAGTTTATTTGGACTAGGGGGGAGCTCCTACAATGAGCAGTTCTTC.

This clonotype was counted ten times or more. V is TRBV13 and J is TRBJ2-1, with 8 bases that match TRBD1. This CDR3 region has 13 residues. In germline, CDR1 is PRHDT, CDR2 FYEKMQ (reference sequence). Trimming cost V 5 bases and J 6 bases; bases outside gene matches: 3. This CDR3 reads CASSTTGANEQFF. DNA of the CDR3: TGTGCCAGCAGCACGACAGGGGCCAATGAGCAGTTCTTC.

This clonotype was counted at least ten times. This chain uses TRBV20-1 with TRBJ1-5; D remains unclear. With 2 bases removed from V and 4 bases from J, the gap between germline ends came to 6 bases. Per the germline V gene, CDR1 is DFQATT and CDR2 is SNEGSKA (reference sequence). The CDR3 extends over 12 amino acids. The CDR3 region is CSARPVNQPQHF. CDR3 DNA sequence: TGCAGTGCTAGACCCGTGAATCAGCCCCAGCATTTT.

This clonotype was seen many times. Written as DNA, the CDR3 is TGTGCCAGCTCACCCAAAGGGGCCTACAATGAGCAGTTCTTC. Encoded protein: CASSPKGAYNEQFF. The genes are TRBV18 and TRBJ2-1; D is perhaps TRBD1 (5 bases). Germline V lookup: CDR1 KGHSH, CDR2 LQKENI. The CDR3 has 14 residues. The V and J ends lost 3 bases and 2 bases respectively, with 8 bases between them.

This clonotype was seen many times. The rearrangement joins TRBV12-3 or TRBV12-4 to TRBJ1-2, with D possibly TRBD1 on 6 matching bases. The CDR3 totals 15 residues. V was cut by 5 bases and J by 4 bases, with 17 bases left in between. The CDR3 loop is CASSPQGGLSYGYTF. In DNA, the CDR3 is TGTGCCAGCAGTCCGCAAGGGGGGCTTAGCTATGGCTACACCTTC.

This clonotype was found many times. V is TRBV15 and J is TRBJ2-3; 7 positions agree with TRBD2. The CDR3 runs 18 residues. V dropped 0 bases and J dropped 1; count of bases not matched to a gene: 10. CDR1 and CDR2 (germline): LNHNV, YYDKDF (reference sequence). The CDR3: CATSRDIPPSGRTDTQYF. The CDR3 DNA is TGTGCCACCAGCAGAGATATCCCGCCTAGCGGCCGCACAGATACGCAGTATTTT.

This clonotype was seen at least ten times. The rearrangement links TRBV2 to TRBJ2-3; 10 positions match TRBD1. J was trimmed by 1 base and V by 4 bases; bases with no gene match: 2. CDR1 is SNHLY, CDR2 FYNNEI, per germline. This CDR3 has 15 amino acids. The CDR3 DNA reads TGTGCCAGCAGTGCGACAGGGGGCCGCACAGATACGCAGTATTTT. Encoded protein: CASSATGGRTDTQYF.

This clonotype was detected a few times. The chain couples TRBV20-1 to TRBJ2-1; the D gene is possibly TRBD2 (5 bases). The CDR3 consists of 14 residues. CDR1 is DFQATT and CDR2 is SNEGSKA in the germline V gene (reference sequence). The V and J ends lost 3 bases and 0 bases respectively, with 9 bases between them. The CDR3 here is CSASPGSSYNEQFF. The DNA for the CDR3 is TGCAGTGCTAGTCCGGGGAGCTCCTACAATGAGCAGTTCTTC.

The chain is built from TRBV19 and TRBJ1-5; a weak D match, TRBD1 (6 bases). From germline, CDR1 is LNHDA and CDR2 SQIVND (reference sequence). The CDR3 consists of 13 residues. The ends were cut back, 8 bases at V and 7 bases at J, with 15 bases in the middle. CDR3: CASCIQGGQPQHF. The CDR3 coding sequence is TGTGCCAGTTGCATACAGGGAGGACAGCCCCAGCATTTT.

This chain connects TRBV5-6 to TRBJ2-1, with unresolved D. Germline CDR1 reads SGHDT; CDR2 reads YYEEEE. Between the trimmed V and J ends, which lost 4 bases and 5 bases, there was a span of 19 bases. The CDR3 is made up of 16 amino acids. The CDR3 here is CASSPGPQLEHNEQFF. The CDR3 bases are TGTGCCAGCAGCCCAGGACCACAACTCGAACACAATGAGCAGTTCTTC. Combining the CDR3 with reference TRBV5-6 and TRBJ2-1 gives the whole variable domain DAGVTQSPTHLIKTRGQQVTLRCSPKSGHDTVSWYQQALGQGPQFIFQYYEEEERQRGNFPDRFSGHQFPNYSSELNVNALLLGDSALYLCASSPGPQLEHNEQFFGPGTRLTVL.

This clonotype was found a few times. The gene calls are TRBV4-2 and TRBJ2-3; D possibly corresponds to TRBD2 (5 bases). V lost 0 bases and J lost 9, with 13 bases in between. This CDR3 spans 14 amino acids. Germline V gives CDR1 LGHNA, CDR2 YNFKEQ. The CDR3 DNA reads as TGTGCCAGCAGCCAAGAGCAGACCCCGGGGACGCAGTATTTT. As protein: CASSQEQTPGTQYF.

CDR3 sequence: CASSLALGGVRYTF. The CDR3 nucleotides read TGTGCCAGCAGCTTAGCGCTGGGGGGCGTTCGCTACACCTTC. This chain uses TRBV7-9 with TRBJ1-2; TRBD1 is a possible D gene (6 bases). Germline V lookup: CDR1 SEHNR, CDR2 FQNEAQ (reference sequence). The V and J ends lost 0 bases and 9 bases respectively, with 14 bases between them. The length of the CDR3 is 14 residues.

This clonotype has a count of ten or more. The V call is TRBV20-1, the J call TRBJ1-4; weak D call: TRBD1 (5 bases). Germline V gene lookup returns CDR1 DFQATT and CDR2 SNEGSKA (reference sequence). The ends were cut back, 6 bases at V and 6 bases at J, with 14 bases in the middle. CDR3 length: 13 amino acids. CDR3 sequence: CSAQGSGDEKLFF. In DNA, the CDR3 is TGCAGTGCGCAAGGGTCGGGGGATGAAAAACTGTTTTTT.

CDR3 bases: TGTGCCAGCAGCCCCCGGCGGGAGAGCAATGAGCAGTTCTTC. Translation: CASSPRRESNEQFF. The V and J genes are TRBV7-2 and TRBJ2-1; TRBD2 matches 7 bases. J was trimmed by 6 bases and V by 5 bases; bases with no gene match: 7. Germline V gene lookup returns CDR1 SGHTA and CDR2 FQGNSA. CDR3 size: 14 residues.

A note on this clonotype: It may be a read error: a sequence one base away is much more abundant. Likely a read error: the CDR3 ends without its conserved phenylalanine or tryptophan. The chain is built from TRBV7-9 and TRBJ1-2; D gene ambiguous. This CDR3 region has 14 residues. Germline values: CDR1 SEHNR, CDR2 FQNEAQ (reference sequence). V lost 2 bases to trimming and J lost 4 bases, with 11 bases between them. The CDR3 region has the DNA TGTGCCAGCAGCTTAACGAGCGGGTCCTATGGCTACACCTTA. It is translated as CASSLTSGSYGYTL.

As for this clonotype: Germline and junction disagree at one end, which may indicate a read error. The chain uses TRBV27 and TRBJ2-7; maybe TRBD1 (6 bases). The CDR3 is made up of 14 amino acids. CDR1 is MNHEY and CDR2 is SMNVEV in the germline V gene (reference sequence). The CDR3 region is CTSSLLTGLSEQYF. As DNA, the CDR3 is TGTACCAGCAGTTTATTGACAGGACTTAGCGAGCAGTACTTC.

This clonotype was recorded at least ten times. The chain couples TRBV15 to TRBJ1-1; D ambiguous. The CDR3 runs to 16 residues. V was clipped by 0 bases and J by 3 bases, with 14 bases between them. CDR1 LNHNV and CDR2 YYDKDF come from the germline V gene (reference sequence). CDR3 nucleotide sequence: TGTGCCACCAGCAGAGATAGGCTTCTCGGGGACACTGAAGCTTTCTTT. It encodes CATSRDRLLGDTEAFF.

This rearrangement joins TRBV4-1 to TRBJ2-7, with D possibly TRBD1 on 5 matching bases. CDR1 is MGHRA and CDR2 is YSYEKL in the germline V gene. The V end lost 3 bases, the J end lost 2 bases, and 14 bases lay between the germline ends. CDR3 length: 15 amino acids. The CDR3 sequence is CASSQIPTDTYEQYF. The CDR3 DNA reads TGCGCCAGCAGCCAGATACCGACAGATACCTACGAGCAGTACTTC.

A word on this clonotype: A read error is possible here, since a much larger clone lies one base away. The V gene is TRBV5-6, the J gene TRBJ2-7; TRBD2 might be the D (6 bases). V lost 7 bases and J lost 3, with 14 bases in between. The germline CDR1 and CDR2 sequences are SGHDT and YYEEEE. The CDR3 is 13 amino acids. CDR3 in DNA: TGTGCCAGCGGCTGGGGGACTGACTACGAGCAGTACTTC. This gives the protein CASGWGTDYEQYF.

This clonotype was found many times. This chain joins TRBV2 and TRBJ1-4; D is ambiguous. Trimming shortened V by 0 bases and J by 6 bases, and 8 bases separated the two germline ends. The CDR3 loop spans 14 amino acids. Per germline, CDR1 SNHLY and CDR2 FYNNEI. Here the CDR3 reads CASSEAPQDEKLFF. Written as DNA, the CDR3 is TGTGCCAGCAGTGAAGCCCCCCAGGATGAAAAACTGTTTTTT.

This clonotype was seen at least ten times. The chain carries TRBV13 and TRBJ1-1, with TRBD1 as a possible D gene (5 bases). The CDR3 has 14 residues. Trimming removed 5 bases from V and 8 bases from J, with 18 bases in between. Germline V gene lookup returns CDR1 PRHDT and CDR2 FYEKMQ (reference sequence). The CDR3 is CASSPPRGVEEAFF. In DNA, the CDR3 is TGTGCCAGCAGCCCCCCCAGAGGGGTGGAGGAAGCTTTCTTT.